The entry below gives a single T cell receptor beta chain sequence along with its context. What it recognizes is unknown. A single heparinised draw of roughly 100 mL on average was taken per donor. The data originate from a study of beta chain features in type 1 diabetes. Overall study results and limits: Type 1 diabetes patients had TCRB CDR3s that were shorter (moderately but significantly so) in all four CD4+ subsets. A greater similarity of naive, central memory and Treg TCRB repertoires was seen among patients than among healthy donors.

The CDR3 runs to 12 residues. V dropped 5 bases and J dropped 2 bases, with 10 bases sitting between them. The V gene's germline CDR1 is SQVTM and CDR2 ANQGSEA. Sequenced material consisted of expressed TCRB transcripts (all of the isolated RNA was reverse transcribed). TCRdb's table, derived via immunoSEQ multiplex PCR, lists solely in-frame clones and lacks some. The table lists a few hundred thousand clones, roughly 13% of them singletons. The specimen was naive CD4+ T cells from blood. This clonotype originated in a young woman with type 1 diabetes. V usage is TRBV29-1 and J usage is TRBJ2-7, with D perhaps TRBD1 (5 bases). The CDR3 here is CSVSDSTYEQYF. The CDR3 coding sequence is TGCAGCGTTTCAGACAGCACCTACGAGCAGTACTTC.